The 9 T cell receptor beta chains below all came from one sample that was sequenced in a study of blood T cell repertoires in COVID-19. Only in-frame clones appear in the TCRdb table, and some are missing; sequencing was by immunoSEQ multiplex PCR. The sample has some 700,000 clones; around 90% are singletons. The sequenced material came from peripheral blood. The receptors originated from a young woman with acute or convalescent COVID-19.

The V gene is TRBV2, the J gene TRBJ2-6; the D gene is possibly TRBD1 (5 bases). Germline assignment: CDR1 SNHLY and CDR2 FYNNEI. The CDR3 is 15 amino acids. Trimming removed 6 bases at V and 0 bases at J, with 9 bases between. As DNA, the CDR3 is TGTGCCAGCAGACGACAGAGCTCTGGGGCCAACGTCCTGACTTTC. As protein: CASRRQSSGANVLTF.

V and J are TRBV11-3 and TRBJ2-1; D is possibly TRBD2 (5 bases). With 5 bases removed from V and 7 bases from J, the gap between germline ends came to 15 bases. This CDR3 has 14 residues. Germline assignment: CDR1 SGHNT and CDR2 YENEEA. The CDR3 DNA follows: TGTGCCAGCAGCCAAAGGGCGGGCAGGAATGAGCAGTTCTTC. Translated: CASSQRAGRNEQFF.

The chain is built from TRBV5-5 and TRBJ2-1; possibly TRBD1 for D (5 bases). V was trimmed by 3 bases and J by 5 bases, leaving 6 bases between them. In germline, CDR1 is SGHKS, CDR2 YYEKEE (reference sequence). CDR3 size: 12 residues. The CDR3 is CASSWTNNEQFF. The CDR3 region has the DNA TGTGCCAGCAGCTGGACAAACAATGAGCAGTTCTTC.

The V and J genes are TRBV19 and TRBJ1-1; possibly TRBD1 for D (6 bases). The V end was cut by 11 bases, the J end by 0 bases, with 13 bases between. Germline-derived CDR1 and CDR2 are LNHDA and SQIVND (reference sequence). The CDR3 is 13 residues long. The CDR3 DNA reads TGTGCCTCGACAGGTTATCTGAACACTGAAGCTTTCTTT. Protein: CASTGYLNTEAFF.

In this sample, this clone turned up once. This chain connects TRBV11-3 to TRBJ2-7, with a tentative D call TRBD1 (5 bases). This CDR3 region has 13 residues. Germline values: CDR1 SGHNT, CDR2 YENEEA. The V end lost 0 bases, the J end lost 3 bases, and 6 bases lay between the germline ends. In DNA form, the CDR3 reads TGTGCCAGCAGCTTAGAAGGGGACTACGAGCAGTACTTC. This encodes CASSLEGDYEQYF. The complete variable domain, with remaining parts taken from reference TRBV11-3 and TRBJ2-7, reads EAGVVQSPRYKIIEKKQPVAFWCNPISGHNTLYWYLQNLGQGPELLIRYENEEAVDDSQLPKDRFSAERLKGVDSTLKIQPAELGDSAVYLCASSLEGDYEQYFGPGTRLTVT.

The gene calls are TRBV7-2 and TRBJ1-2; TRBD1 might be the D (5 bases). V was shortened by 1 base and J by 5 bases, with 14 bases between the two germline ends. The CDR3 consists of 15 residues. Germline CDR1 is SGHTA and CDR2 is FQGNSA. CDR3 sequence: CASSLGYAGTYGYTF. As DNA, the CDR3 is TGTGCCAGCAGCTTAGGATACGCAGGGACTTATGGCTACACCTTC.

V gene TRBV11-2 combines with J gene TRBJ2-7, with 10 bases matching TRBD1. Trimming at V came to 5 bases and at J to 3 bases, leaving 7 bases not matched to a gene. This CDR3 is built from 15 residues. CDR1 is SGHAT and CDR2 is FQNNGV in the germline V gene. CDR3 in DNA: TGTGCCAGCAGCCAGGGGGACAGGGGTTTCTACGAGCAGTACTTC. This codes for CASSQGDRGFYEQYF.

This chain joins TRBV6-2 or TRBV6-3 and TRBJ2-7, with 10 positions matching TRBD2. This CDR3 region has 16 residues. Germline V gives CDR1 MNHEY, CDR2 SVGEGT. V lost 0 bases, J lost 0 bases, and 2 bases stayed unmatched. The CDR3 DNA reads as TGTGCCAGCAGTTACTCTACTAGCGGGGTCTCCTACGAGCAGTACTTC. Translation: CASSYSTSGVSYEQYF.

V gene TRBV19 combines with J gene TRBJ1-5; no clear D. The CDR3 length is 15 residues. Trimming shortened V by 2 bases and J by 5 bases, and 13 bases separated the two germline ends. The germline V gene encodes CDR1 LNHDA and CDR2 SQIVND (reference sequence). CDR3 in DNA: TGTGCCAGTAGTATATCCGCAGGTGCTTATCAGCCCCAGCATTTT. Amino acid sequence: CASSISAGAYQPQHF. Full variable domain (missing parts from reference TRBV19 and TRBJ1-5): DGGITQSPKYLFRKEGQNVTLSCEQNLNHDAMYWYRQDPGQGLRLIYYSQIVNDFQKGDIAEGYSVSREKKESFPLTVTSAQKNPTAFYLCASSISAGAYQPQHFGDGTRLSIL.